This entry is about one TCR beta chain. The antigen is undetermined. Repertoires were generated with immunoSEQ multiplex PCR, while TCRdb's copy carries only in-frame clones and drops some. The sample comprises around 150,000 clones, around 88% of which are singletons, and roughly 3.5% rests with the top ten. The CDR3 is 13 residues long. Trimming removed 5 bases from V and 6 bases from J, with 13 bases in between. The sample belongs to a study of T cell responses to AZD1222 COVID-19 vaccine. General study results and limits: White British people made up most donors, females outnumbered males, and clonal diversity was possibly underestimated. All repertoire sampling was performed exclusively after the peak T cell response. At study baseline, merely five or six AZD1222 recipients were seropositive. Along spike, vaccine-associated CD4 TCRs were found throughout, with dominance at 160-218 and 743-854.

The gene calls are TRBV12-3 or TRBV12-4 and TRBJ1-1; D not certain. The specimen was peripheral blood, collected on day 0 of MenACWY control vaccination. This clonotype was sampled from an adult in good health. The CDR3 is CASSQLARAEAFF. The CDR3 DNA follows: TGTGCCAGCAGTCAACTGGCAAGGGCTGAAGCTTTCTTT.